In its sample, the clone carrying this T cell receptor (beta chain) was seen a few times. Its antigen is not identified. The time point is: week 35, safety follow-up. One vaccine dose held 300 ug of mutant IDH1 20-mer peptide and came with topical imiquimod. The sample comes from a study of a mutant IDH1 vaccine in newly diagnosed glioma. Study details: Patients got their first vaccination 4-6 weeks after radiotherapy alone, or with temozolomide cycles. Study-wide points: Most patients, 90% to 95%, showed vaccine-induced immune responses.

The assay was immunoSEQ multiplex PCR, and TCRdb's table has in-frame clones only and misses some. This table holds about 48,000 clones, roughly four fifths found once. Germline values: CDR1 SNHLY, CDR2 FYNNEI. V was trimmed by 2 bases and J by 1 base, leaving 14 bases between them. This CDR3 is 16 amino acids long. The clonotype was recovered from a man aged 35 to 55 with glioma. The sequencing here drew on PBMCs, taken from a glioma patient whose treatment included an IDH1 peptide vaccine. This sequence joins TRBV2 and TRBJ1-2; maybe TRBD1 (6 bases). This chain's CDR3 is CASSERGGNINYGYTF. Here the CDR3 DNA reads TGTGCCAGCAGTGAAAGAGGGGGAAATATTAACTATGGCTACACCTTC.